The clone carrying this T cell receptor (beta chain) was counted only a few times. Its matching antigen is unknown. This sample was included in a study of T-cell memory formation after mild COVID-19. Study conclusions and caveats: CD4/CD8 balance characterized clones contracting day 15 to 85, and CD4+ skew characterized later expanders. CD4+ contracting clones were mainly CM and EM; CD8+ ones, EMRA.

This CDR3 is 15 amino acids long. V trimming: 5 bases; J trimming: 5 bases; junction bases outside the gene matches: 4. TCRdb re-called the 5' RACE reads with MiXCR, one entry per CDR3 protein. This table holds around 160,000 distinct CDR3 sequences, roughly 12% found once. This chain uses TRBV12-3 or TRBV12-4 with TRBJ2-3, with TRBD2 matching 13 bases. The TCR sequence derives from a man younger than 35 who had mild COVID-19 (a few samples of this study predate the infection). Cell type and time point are not known. The sample was PBMCs or a T cell subset sorted from them (not recorded which). The CDR3 region is CASSPRLAGGDTQYF. The CDR3 DNA follows: TGTGCCAGCAGTCCTCGACTAGCGGGGGGAGATACGCAGTATTTT.